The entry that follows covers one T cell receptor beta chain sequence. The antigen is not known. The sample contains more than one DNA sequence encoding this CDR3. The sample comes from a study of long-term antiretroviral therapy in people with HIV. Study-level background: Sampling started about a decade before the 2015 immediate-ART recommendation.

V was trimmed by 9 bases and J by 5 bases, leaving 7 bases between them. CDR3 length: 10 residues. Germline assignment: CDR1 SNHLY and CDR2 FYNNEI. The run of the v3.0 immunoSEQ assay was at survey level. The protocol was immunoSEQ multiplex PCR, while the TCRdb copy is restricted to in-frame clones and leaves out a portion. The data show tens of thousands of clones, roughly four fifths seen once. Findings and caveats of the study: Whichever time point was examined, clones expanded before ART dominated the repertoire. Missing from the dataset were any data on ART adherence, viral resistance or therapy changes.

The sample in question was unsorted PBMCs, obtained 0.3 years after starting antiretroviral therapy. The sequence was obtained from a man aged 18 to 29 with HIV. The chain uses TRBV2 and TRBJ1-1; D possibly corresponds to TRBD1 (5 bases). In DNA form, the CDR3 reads TGTGCCAGTGGGGGAACTGAAGCTTTCTTT. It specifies CASGGTEAFF.